These T cell receptor beta chains were read from a single sample in a study of CXCR3-negative and CXCR3-positive naive CD8 T cells. Reprocessing the 5' RACE reads, TCRdb reports a single entry for every CDR3 protein and omits DNA. Recorded here are fewer than 140,000 distinct CDR3 sequences; the top ten clones represent roughly 0.38%. Sequences were obtained from naive CXCR3+ CD8+ T cells from blood. The receptor source for this set is a human donor in good health. Some clones in this sample may be carry-over from other donors' samples. CDR3s include the opening cysteine and the closing phenylalanine or tryptophan. Fields, in order: J gene, V gene, CDR3 protein.

j_call: TRBJ1-1
v_call: TRBV7-9
cdr3_aa: CASSHVISPSSFFF

j_call: TRBJ1-6
v_call: TRBV6-5
cdr3_aa: CASSYTRSNSPLHF

j_call: TRBJ1-5
v_call: TRBV12-3/TRBV12-4
cdr3_aa: CASSRTGPDQPQHF

j_call: TRBJ2-2
v_call: TRBV19
cdr3_aa: CASSMVPSTGELFF

j_call: TRBJ2-1
v_call: TRBV28
cdr3_aa: CAISPKEGGSVEETQYF

j_call: TRBJ2-7
v_call: TRBV29-1
cdr3_aa: CSVERTGSYEQYF

j_call: TRBJ2-1
v_call: TRBV27
cdr3_aa: CASTITGGRNEQFF

j_call: TRBJ2-2
v_call: TRBV9
cdr3_aa: CASSVTGTNTGELFF

j_call: TRBJ1-5
v_call: TRBV27
cdr3_aa: CASSYTGQVDEPQHF

j_call: TRBJ2-7
v_call: TRBV12-3/TRBV12-4
cdr3_aa: CASSSSPRGRPYEQYF

j_call: TRBJ2-1
v_call: TRBV9
cdr3_aa: CASSVSGGYNEQFF

j_call: TRBJ2-3
v_call: TRBV7-9
cdr3_aa: CASSSWAGEDTDTQYF

j_call: TRBJ1-4
v_call: TRBV6-5
cdr3_aa: CASSYGVAEKLFF

j_call: TRBJ2-7
v_call: TRBV6-6
cdr3_aa: CASSYRTGADSSYEQYF

j_call: TRBJ2-7
v_call: TRBV10-3
cdr3_aa: CAISKQGSWVF

j_call: TRBJ2-3
v_call: TRBV21-1
cdr3_aa: CASSTKEGLRTDTQYF

j_call: TRBJ2-1
v_call: TRBV29-1
cdr3_aa: CSVEDMDTNEQFF

j_call: TRBJ2-3
v_call: TRBV20-1
cdr3_aa: CSARLGADTDTQYF

j_call: TRBJ2-5
v_call: TRBV6-2/TRBV6-3
cdr3_aa: CASTGLAGKGQETQYF

j_call: TRBJ2-2
v_call: TRBV6-2/TRBV6-3
cdr3_aa: CACSYFYGELFF

j_call: TRBJ2-7
v_call: TRBV10-3
cdr3_aa: CAISERDRVTYEQYF

j_call: TRBJ1-5
v_call: TRBV7-6
cdr3_aa: CASSLGVDQPQHF

j_call: TRBJ2-1
v_call: TRBV7-3
cdr3_aa: CASSLSGSLYNEQFF

j_call: TRBJ2-1
v_call: TRBV29-1
cdr3_aa: CSVEWVAGYNEQFF

j_call: TRBJ1-6
v_call: TRBV6-2/TRBV6-3
cdr3_aa: CASSIDGGNNSPLHF

j_call: TRBJ1-1
v_call: TRBV6-1
cdr3_aa: CASSEGLLDTEAFF

j_call: TRBJ2-3
v_call: TRBV5-5
cdr3_aa: CASSFRRSTDTQYF

j_call: TRBJ2-1
v_call: TRBV4-3
cdr3_aa: CASSQDRTAGGEQFF

j_call: TRBJ2-1
v_call: TRBV5-1
cdr3_aa: CASSLEWDSYTNEQFF

j_call: TRBJ2-5
v_call: TRBV23-1
cdr3_aa: CASTQLRAVEETQYF

j_call: TRBJ2-1
v_call: TRBV18
cdr3_aa: CASSPGNEKFF

j_call: TRBJ1-3
v_call: TRBV29-1
cdr3_aa: CSVEDPGFAPGITIYF

j_call: TRBJ2-1
v_call: TRBV7-9
cdr3_aa: CASSKGTGGDYNEQFF

j_call: TRBJ1-2
v_call: TRBV29-1
cdr3_aa: CSVDDSGNGYTF

j_call: TRBJ2-1
v_call: TRBV29-1
cdr3_aa: CSVEPTRYGPDGEYNEQFF

j_call: TRBJ2-2
v_call: TRBV6-5
cdr3_aa: CASSRTSGNTGELFF

j_call: TRBJ2-2
v_call: TRBV13
cdr3_aa: CASSARLANTGELFF

j_call: TRBJ2-1
v_call: TRBV7-3
cdr3_aa: CASSPFTSGMYNEQFF

j_call: TRBJ2-3
v_call: TRBV6-4
cdr3_aa: CASSDSAGSTDTQYF

j_call: TRBJ2-7
v_call: TRBV20-1
cdr3_aa: CSATTSGDYEQYF

j_call: TRBJ2-1
v_call: TRBV9
cdr3_aa: CASSVGQKRSYNEQFF

j_call: TRBJ2-3
v_call: TRBV29-1
cdr3_aa: CSVVRESDTQYF

j_call: TRBJ2-7
v_call: TRBV4-2
cdr3_aa: CASSQVGDGSYEQYF

j_call: TRBJ2-1
v_call: TRBV28
cdr3_aa: CASRLAGVDNEQFF

j_call: TRBJ1-1
v_call: TRBV7-9
cdr3_aa: CASSPGDLNTEAFF

j_call: TRBJ1-1
v_call: TRBV18
cdr3_aa: CASSLSTVSTEAFF

j_call: TRBJ2-7
v_call: TRBV5-1
cdr3_aa: CASSLVGFEQYF

j_call: TRBJ2-1
v_call: TRBV28
cdr3_aa: CASSLAGAGGDYNEQFF

j_call: TRBJ2-7
v_call: TRBV5-1
cdr3_aa: CASSLDSDSRTYEQYF

j_call: TRBJ1-5
v_call: TRBV25-1
cdr3_aa: CASSTGWDNQPQHF

j_call: TRBJ2-7
v_call: TRBV7-9
cdr3_aa: CASSLVSSDGPSHF

j_call: TRBJ1-3
v_call: TRBV7-9
cdr3_aa: CASSLAPQTGNTIYF

j_call: TRBJ2-1
v_call: TRBV5-1
cdr3_aa: CVSSPRTSGGSYNEQFF

j_call: TRBJ2-2
v_call: TRBV6-2/TRBV6-3
cdr3_aa: CASSSSLRELFF